Reported below is one T cell receptor (beta chain). Its antigen is not known. Several immunoSEQ 96-well plates shared each subset's DNA, each plate a replicate. About 30,000 T cell genomes, or around 300 ng DNA, went into unsorted PBMC replicate PCRs. Ten immunoSEQ deep assay plates were used to sequence unsorted PBMC DNA. TCRdb's table, derived via immunoSEQ multiplex PCR, lists solely in-frame clones and lacks some. Of about 470,000 clones in the sample, 70% to 80% were seen once. The sample comes from a study of shared clonotypes between healthy human individuals. Whole-study findings and limits: Limitation of the genetic and exposure-history diversity represented came from the few donors.

The receptor was isolated from a woman aged 40 to 50 in good health. Some clones in this sample may be carry-over from other donors' samples. The sample consisted of PBMCs.

The CDR3 bases are TGTGCCAGCAGTGACCCTTTAAGATGGGAGACCCAGTACTTC. It translates to CASSDPLRWETQYF. The chain recombines TRBV25-1 with TRBJ2-5, with D unclear. The germline V gene has CDR1 MGHDK and CDR2 SYGVNS. V was clipped by 3 bases and J by 5 bases, with 13 bases between them. This CDR3 is 14 amino acids long.